The 12 T cell receptor beta chains presented below share a single source sample, sequenced in a study of Graves' ophthalmopathy and Graves' hyperthyroidism. The sequenced template was RNA, covering the TCR beta CDR3 region. After a first-round RT-PCR with HTBI primers, a second-round multiplex PCR was run. TCRdb reprocessed the multiplex PCR reads via MiXCR and lists one record per CDR3 protein. The sample holds 300,000 to 400,000 distinct CDR3 sequences, about a sixth seen once. The material sequenced was peripheral blood. The source of these receptors is an adult woman with stable Graves' hyperthyroidism.

In this sample, this clonotype turned up many times. The chain employs TRBV6-1 and TRBJ2-7; no firm D call. Germline V gene data show CDR1 as MNHNS and CDR2 as SASEGT. The ends were cut back, 6 bases at V and 4 bases at J, with 13 bases in the middle. The CDR3 sequence is 13 residues long. This CDR3 is CASSQGYGYEQYF. In DNA, the CDR3 is TGTGCCAGCAGCCAAGGGTACGGATACGAGCAGTACTTC.

At least ten counts were recorded for this clonotype. The rearrangement links TRBV7-9 to TRBJ1-2; a possible D gene is TRBD1 (6 bases). The ends were cut back, 1 base at V and 6 bases at J, with 9 bases in the middle. CDR3 size: 13 residues. CDR1 is SEHNR and CDR2 is FQNEAQ in the germline V gene (reference sequence). The CDR3 nucleotides are TGTGCCAGCAGCTTAGACAGGGTGGATGGCTACACCTTC. Amino acids: CASSLDRVDGYTF.

This clonotype came up many times. This rearrangement joins TRBV7-2 to TRBJ2-7; TRBD1 aligns across 8 bases. With V trimmed by 6 bases and J by 0 bases, 13 bases remained unmatched. This CDR3 contains 17 residues. CDR1 is SGHTA and CDR2 is FQGNSA in the germline V gene. CDR3 bases: TGTGCCAGCAGATCACCTCCGGACAGGGCCCTCTCCTACGAGCAGTACTTC. This codes for CASRSPPDRALSYEQYF.

The sample holds many counts of this clonotype. The CDR3 DNA reads as TGTGCCAGTACCCCACCCGCGCTAGCGGGCACCGGGGAGCTGTTTTTT. Its translation is CASTPPALAGTGELFF. This rearrangement joins TRBV19 to TRBJ2-2; 8 nucleotides match TRBD2. The CDR3 loop spans 16 amino acids. J lost 4 bases, V lost 7 bases, and 11 bases had no gene match. CDR1 and CDR2 from the germline V gene are LNHDA and SQIVND (reference sequence). Looking up the rest from reference TRBV19 and TRBJ2-2 gives the full variable domain: DGGITQSPKYLFRKEGQNVTLSCEQNLNHDAMYWYRQDPGQGLRLIYYSQIVNDFQKGDIAEGYSVSREKKESFPLTVTSAQKNPTAFYLCASTPPALAGTGELFFGEGSRLTVL.

This clonotype was seen many times. This chain links TRBV13 with TRBJ2-5, with TRBD2 matching over 7 bases. J lost 1 base, V lost 5 bases, and 16 bases had no gene match. CDR1 and CDR2 from the germline V gene are PRHDT and FYEKMQ (reference sequence). This CDR3 region has 18 residues. CDR3 DNA: TGTGCCAGCAGCGAAGCCGGGACTAACACGTGGGGCCAAGAGACCCAGTACTTC. Translated: CASSEAGTNTWGQETQYF.

V usage is TRBV5-1 and J usage is TRBJ2-5; 7 nucleotides match TRBD1. Germline V CDR1 and CDR2: SGHRS, YFSETQ. Germline trimming cut 0 bases from V and 2 bases from J; bases unmatched to any gene: 7. The CDR3 has 16 residues. Here the CDR3 DNA reads TGCGCCAGCAGCTTGGGAGACAGGGCGGATCAAGAGACCCAGTACTTC. It specifies CASSLGDRADQETQYF.

The table lists this clonotype with many counts. The gene calls are TRBV9 and TRBJ1-1, with D maybe TRBD1 (5 bases). Trimming stripped 0 bases from V and 4 bases from J, with 16 bases between. The length of the CDR3 is 16 residues. Germline loops: CDR1 SGDLS, CDR2 YYNGEE. CDR3 protein: CASSVAGSGAITEAFF. CDR3 DNA: TGTGCCAGCAGCGTAGCTGGGTCCGGGGCGATCACTGAAGCTTTCTTT. The full variable domain, with the rest looked up from reference TRBV9 and TRBJ1-1, is DSGVTQTPKHLITATGQRVTLRCSPRSGDLSVYWYQQSLDQGLQFLIQYYNGEERAKGNILERFSAQQFPDLHSELNLSSLELGDSALYFCASSVAGSGAITEAFFGQGTRLTVV.

The J gene is TRBJ2-7, the V gene TRBV28; no reliable D call. V was trimmed by 3 bases and J by 2 bases, leaving 11 bases between them. Germline V CDR1 and CDR2: MDHEN, SYDVKM. CDR3 length: 14 amino acids. CDR3 nucleotides: TGTGCCAGCAGTTTGGTGACCCTTCCCTACGAGCAGTACTTC. It translates to CASSLVTLPYEQYF. The complete variable domain, with remaining parts taken from reference TRBV28 and TRBJ2-7, reads DVKVTQSSRYLVKRTGEKVFLECVQDMDHENMFWYRQDPGLGLRLIYFSYDVKMKEKGDIPEGYSVSREKKERFSLILESASTNQTSMYLCASSLVTLPYEQYFGPGTRLTVT.

This clonotype was found many times. V is TRBV7-9 and J is TRBJ2-5; TRBD1 matches 7 bases. V shed 5 bases and J 2 bases; nucleotides not matched to a gene: 5. Germline-derived CDR1 and CDR2 are SEHNR and FQNEAQ (reference sequence). This CDR3 contains 14 residues. The chain's CDR3 is CASSPRTGQETQYF. The CDR3, as DNA: TGTGCCAGCAGCCCTAGGACAGGTCAAGAGACCCAGTACTTC.

This clonotype has ten or more counts. This chain connects TRBV5-1 to TRBJ1-1; D is possibly TRBD1 (6 bases). Germline CDR1 and CDR2: SGHRS and YFSETQ. CDR3 size: 14 residues. V lost 4 bases and J lost 7, with 17 bases in between. CDR3 region: CASSGGSNRVEAFF. CDR3 sequence (DNA): TGCGCCAGCAGCGGGGGAAGCAACAGGGTTGAAGCTTTCTTT.

Many counts were recorded for this clonotype. This chain links TRBV2 with TRBJ2-7; 8 nucleotides match TRBD2. The length of the CDR3 is 13 residues. Germline CDR1 is SNHLY and CDR2 is FYNNEI. Losses at the gene ends were 6 bases for V and 0 bases for J; bases not matched to a gene: 1. CDR3 sequence reads: CASRGLDSYEQYF. As DNA, the CDR3 is TGTGCCAGCAGGGGACTAGACTCCTACGAGCAGTACTTC.

This clonotype showed up many times. The rearrangement joins TRBV4-2 to TRBJ2-2; no reliable D call. Per the germline V gene, CDR1 is LGHNA and CDR2 is YNFKEQ. This CDR3 has 14 amino acids. The V end was cut by 0 bases, the J end by 8 bases, with 10 bases between. CDR3 DNA: TGTGCCAGCAGCCAAGATACCCTGGCGGGGGAGCTGTTTTTT. Its translation: CASSQDTLAGELFF.